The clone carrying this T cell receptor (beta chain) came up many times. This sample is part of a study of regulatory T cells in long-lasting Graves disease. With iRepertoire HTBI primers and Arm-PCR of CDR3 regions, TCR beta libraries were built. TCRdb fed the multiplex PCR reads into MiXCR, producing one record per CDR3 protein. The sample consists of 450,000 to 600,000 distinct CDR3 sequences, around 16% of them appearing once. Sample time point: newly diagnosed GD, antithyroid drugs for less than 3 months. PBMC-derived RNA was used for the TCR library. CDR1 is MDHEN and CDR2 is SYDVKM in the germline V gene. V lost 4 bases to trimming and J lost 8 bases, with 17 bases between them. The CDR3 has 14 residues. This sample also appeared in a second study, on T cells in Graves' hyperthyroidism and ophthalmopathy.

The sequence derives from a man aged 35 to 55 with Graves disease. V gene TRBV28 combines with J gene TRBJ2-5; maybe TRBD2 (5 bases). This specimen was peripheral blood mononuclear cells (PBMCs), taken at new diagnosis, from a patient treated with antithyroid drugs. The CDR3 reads CASSYSVRMETQYF. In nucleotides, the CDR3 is TGTGCCAGCAGTTATAGCGTGAGAATGGAAACCCAGTACTTC. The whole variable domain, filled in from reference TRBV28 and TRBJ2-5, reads DVKVTQSSRYLVKRTGEKVFLECVQDMDHENMFWYRQDPGLGLRLIYFSYDVKMKEKGDIPEGYSVSREKKERFSLILESASTNQTSMYLCASSYSVRMETQYFGPGTRLLVL.